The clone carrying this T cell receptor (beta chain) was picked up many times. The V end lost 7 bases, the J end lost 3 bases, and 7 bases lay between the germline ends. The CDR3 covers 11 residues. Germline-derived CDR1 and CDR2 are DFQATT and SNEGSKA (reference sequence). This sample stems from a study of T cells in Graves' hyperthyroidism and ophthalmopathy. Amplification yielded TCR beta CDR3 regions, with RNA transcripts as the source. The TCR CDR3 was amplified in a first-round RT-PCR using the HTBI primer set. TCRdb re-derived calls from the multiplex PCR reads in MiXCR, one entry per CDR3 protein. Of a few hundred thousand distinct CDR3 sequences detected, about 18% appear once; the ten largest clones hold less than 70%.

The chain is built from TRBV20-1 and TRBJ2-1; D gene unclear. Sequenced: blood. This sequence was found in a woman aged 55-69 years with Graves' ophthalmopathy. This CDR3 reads CSVDDYNEQFF. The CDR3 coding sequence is TGCAGTGTCGACGACTACAATGAGCAGTTCTTC.